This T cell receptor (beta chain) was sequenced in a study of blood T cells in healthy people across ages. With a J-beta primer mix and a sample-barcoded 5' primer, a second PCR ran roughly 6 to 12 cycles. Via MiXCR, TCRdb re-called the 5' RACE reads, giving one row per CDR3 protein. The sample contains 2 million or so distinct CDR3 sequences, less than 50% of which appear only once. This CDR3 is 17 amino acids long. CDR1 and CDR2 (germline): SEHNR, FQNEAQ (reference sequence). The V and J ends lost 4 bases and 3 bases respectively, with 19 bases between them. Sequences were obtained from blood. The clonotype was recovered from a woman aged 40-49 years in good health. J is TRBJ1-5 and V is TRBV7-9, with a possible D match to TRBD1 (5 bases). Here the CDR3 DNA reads TGTGCCAGCAGCTCCCCAGCCACGGGACCCCTCAATCAGCCCCAGCATTTT. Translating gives CASSSPATGPLNQPQHF.